The 11 T cell receptor beta chains given below trace back to one sample, sequenced in a study of CD8+ T cells in alopecia areata. Regarding treatment: oral pan-JAK inhibitor, 5-10 mg twice daily. cDNA serving as the sequencing template came from extracted, reverse transcribed RNA. Repertoires were generated with immunoSEQ multiplex PCR, while TCRdb's copy carries only in-frame clones and drops some. Among over 100,000 clones listed, more than 45% were seen once. Source: CD4+ T cells sorted from blood, taken at week 4, from a patient treated with tofacitinib. These receptor sequences come from a human donor with alopecia areata.

This clone was counted only a few times. The CDR3 sequence is CASSPRPSAGANVLTF. The CDR3 DNA reads as TGTGCCAGCTCACCACGGCCTAGCGCCGGGGCCAACGTCCTGACTTTC. The V and J genes are TRBV18 and TRBJ2-6, with D tentatively TRBD2 (6 bases). CDR1 is KGHSH, CDR2 LQKENI, per germline. V was pared by 1 base and J by 4 bases, with 11 bases between. The CDR3 contains 16 residues. Complete variable domain (other parts from reference TRBV18 and TRBJ2-6): NAGVMQNPRHLVRRRGQEARLRCSPMKGHSHVYWYRQLPEEGLKFMVYLQKENIIDESGMPKERFSAEFPKEGPSILRIQQVVRGDSAAYFCASSPRPSAGANVLTFGAGSRLTVL.

This clone occurred once. The chain is built from TRBV5-6 and TRBJ2-7; D is uncertain. Germline values: CDR1 SGHDT, CDR2 YYEEEE. The CDR3 extends over 12 amino acids. V lost 5 bases and J lost 4, with 10 bases in between. CDR3 amino acids: CASSLDRYEQYF. In DNA form, the CDR3 reads TGTGCCAGCAGTCTTGATCGGTACGAGCAGTACTTC.

The V and J genes are TRBV27 and TRBJ1-2, with 8 bases that match TRBD1. The CDR3 loop spans 16 amino acids. J gave up 4 bases and V 7 bases, and 14 bases lay outside the gene matches. CDR1 MNHEY and CDR2 SMNVEV come from the germline V gene (reference sequence). CDR3 DNA sequence: TGTGCCAGCATGGGGGTAGGGGACAGGCGATTCTATGGCTACACCTTC. Protein: CASMGVGDRRFYGYTF.

V usage is TRBV5-1 and J usage is TRBJ1-1; tentatively, D is TRBD1 (6 bases). The germline CDR1 and CDR2 sequences are SGHRS and YFSETQ. Trimming removed 5 bases from V and 0 bases from J, with 14 bases in between. CDR3 size: 15 residues. The CDR3 loop reads CASSGGRRVNTEAFF. The CDR3 bases are TGCGCCAGCAGTGGGGGGCGTCGGGTGAACACTGAAGCTTTCTTT.

A few counts support this clone. The chain recombines TRBV18 with TRBJ2-1, with a tentative D call TRBD1 (6 bases). With 3 bases removed from V and 1 base from J, the gap between germline ends came to 7 bases. The CDR3 totals 14 residues. Per the germline V gene, CDR1 is KGHSH and CDR2 is LQKENI. The CDR3 loop is CASSPQGSYNEQFF. The CDR3 region has the DNA TGTGCCAGCTCACCGCAGGGGTCCTACAATGAGCAGTTCTTC. Based on the CDR3 plus reference TRBV18 and TRBJ2-1, the full variable domain is NAGVMQNPRHLVRRRGQEARLRCSPMKGHSHVYWYRQLPEEGLKFMVYLQKENIIDESGMPKERFSAEFPKEGPSILRIQQVVRGDSAAYFCASSPQGSYNEQFFGPGTRLTVL.

This clone occurred a few times. Other DNA sequences of this sample code for an identical CDR3. V gene TRBV29-1 combines with J gene TRBJ2-5; D not certain. This CDR3 contains 13 residues. V was trimmed by 5 bases and J by 1 base, leaving 11 bases between them. Looked up from germline, CDR1 is SQVTM and CDR2 is ANQGSEA. The CDR3: CSVSGQFQETQYF. The DNA of the CDR3 is TGCAGCGTTTCTGGGCAGTTCCAAGAGACCCAGTACTTC.

V and J are TRBV5-1 and TRBJ1-1, with 8 nucleotides matching TRBD1. V dropped 0 bases and J dropped 8; count of bases not matched to a gene: 3. CDR1 is SGHRS and CDR2 is YFSETQ in the germline V gene. CDR3 length: 13 residues. CDR3 in DNA: TGCGCCAGCAGCTTGGGGACAGGGAACGAAGCTTTCTTT. As protein: CASSLGTGNEAFF.

The chain employs TRBV29-1 and TRBJ1-1; D remains ambiguous. The CDR3 covers 15 residues. The germline CDR1 and CDR2 sequences are SQVTM and ANQGSEA. V lost 7 bases to trimming and J lost 1 base, with 19 bases between them. The CDR3 region is CSASGGVGGNTEAFF. The CDR3 bases are TGCAGCGCCAGTGGTGGGGTAGGAGGGAACACTGAAGCTTTCTTT.

The gene calls are TRBV18 and TRBJ2-7; possibly TRBD1 or TRBD2 for D (7 bases each). CDR1 KGHSH and CDR2 LQKENI come from the germline V gene. The CDR3 spans 16 residues. With 3 bases removed from V and 5 bases from J, the gap between germline ends came to 20 bases. CDR3 sequence (DNA): TGTGCCAGCTCACCGTCCTCCGGGGAGGGGGCTAACGAGCAGTACTTC. It specifies CASSPSSGEGANEQYF. The whole variable domain, remainder taken from reference TRBV18 and TRBJ2-7, is NAGVMQNPRHLVRRRGQEARLRCSPMKGHSHVYWYRQLPEEGLKFMVYLQKENIIDESGMPKERFSAEFPKEGPSILRIQQVVRGDSAAYFCASSPSSGEGANEQYFGPGTRLTVT.

The chain is built from TRBV30 and TRBJ2-1; TRBD1 agrees at 7 bases. V was clipped by 3 bases and J by 6 bases; unmatched bases: 11. This CDR3 has 15 residues. The germline V gene has CDR1 GTSNPN and CDR2 SVGIG (reference sequence). The CDR3 protein is CAWRTPYRGSNEQFF. The CDR3 DNA follows: TGTGCCTGGAGGACTCCCTACAGGGGTTCCAATGAGCAGTTCTTC.

This clone has more than one count but fewer than ten. The rearrangement uses TRBV30 and TRBJ1-1; TRBD1 matches 12 bases. This CDR3 is built from 15 residues. Losses at the gene ends were 4 bases for V and 1 base for J; bases not matched to a gene: 4. Germline values: CDR1 GTSNPN, CDR2 SVGIG (reference sequence). The DNA of the CDR3 is TGTGCCTGGACCGGGACAGGGGGCCCGAACACTGAAGCTTTCTTT. It encodes CAWTGTGGPNTEAFF.